Here is one TCR beta chain with its context. In its sample, this clonotype was seen many times. What antigen it recognizes has not been identified. One base away there is no much larger clone; base qualities are not given. Bone marrow was sampled from every patient at the time of active disease. Ficoll-Hypaque density gradient centrifugation was used to isolate the bone marrow mononuclear cells. Myeloma plasma cells were removed and CD138-negative cells were collected by negative selection after labeling with CD138 magnetic microbeads on a MACS separator. Flow cytometry on an Attune NxT with CD138 antibodies was used to check the purity of the isolated cells. Total RNA was extracted with TRIzol reagent and quantified with a NanoDrop spectrophotometer. Paired RNA-seq and IR-seq were performed on each patient's CD138-negative bone marrow sample. The Immunoverse kit was used to build TCR libraries from around 420 ng RNA, with molecular barcoded adaptors covering alpha/delta and beta/gamma chains. The same RNA used for transcriptome sequencing was used for TCR library preparation. Sequencing of the TCR libraries was done on an Illumina HiSeq 4000 with 2 x 150 cycles. As for the authors' bioinformatics: MiXCR aligned TCR reads to human V, D, J and C references and assembled the aligned reads into CDR3 clonotypes, with quality filtering and error correction included. The tcR package in R was used to analyze clonotype counts and gene usage diversity. Raw mapping reads were checked after the RNA-seq reads had been mapped by STAR aligner version 2.5.3a onto the human GRCh37 genome. To test how sequencing depth affected the clonotypes detected, IR-seq fastq files were randomly downsampled with Seqtk 1.3. The raw public data were reprocessed by TCRdb itself: fastp quality trimming at Q25, MiXCR clonotype calling, in-frame beta chains only. Every distinct CDR3 protein forms one entry, paired with its most common genes and DNA. These V and J calls derive from TCRdb rather than the authors' analysis. The sample profile shows approximately 14,000 distinct CDR3 sequences; around 21% of them were found once. The ten biggest clones cover more than 70% of the sample.

V drops 1 base and J drops 4 bases, leaving 10 bases in between. The CDR3 goes from the cysteine to the phenylalanine over 15 residues. Only CDR3 DNA is held: 45 bases, read in frame from base 1. The germline V gene encodes CDR1 LGHNA and CDR2 YNFKEQ. This sample is part of a study of read filtering for tumor transcriptome and immune sequencing (dated by TCRdb to the early 2020s). Some background on the complete study: The cohort was composed of roughly 16 male and 14 female patients, with a mean age of about 65 years and an age range of about 47 to 80. A main aim was a read-filtering strategy for immune repertoire data, specifically whether clonotypes supported by a single read should be removed. Whole-transcriptome libraries were prepared with the TruSeq RNA Access Library Prep Kit after DNase treatment. Per sample, about 4.05 to 10.27 million TCR-region mapped reads were obtained with IR-seq, compared with only roughly 75 to 1,400 with RNA-seq. TCR repertoires obtained by targeted immune repertoire sequencing and by bulk whole-transcriptome sequencing performed on the same bone marrow samples were compared. Under revised international staging, roughly eight patients fell into R-ISS I, more than 15 into R-ISS II and over 5 into R-ISS III.

Results and caveats for the whole study, not just this receptor: The sorted CD138-negative fraction was not purified T cells but a mixed bone marrow immune population. In IR-seq, single-read clonotypes were approximately 80% of clonotypes but about 3.5% of total reads; in RNA-seq they were over 65% of clonotypes and 35% to 55% of reads. Compared with RNA-seq, IR-seq captured clonotypes at much higher depth and more reliably, and a smaller IR-seq throughput was enough to identify most shared clonotypes. When single-read clonotypes were removed, the proportions of shared clonotypes in IR-seq and RNA-seq correlated more strongly.

The receptor's source is a donor at least 40 years old with multiple myeloma. The V and J segments used are TRBV4-2 and TRBJ2-2, with the D gene too uncertain to name. The sample taken for sequencing was a population of CD138-negative cells sorted from bone marrow. This specimen's cell subset or site label, per the study, means: bone marrow mononuclear cells depleted of CD138+ plasma/myeloma cells by negative magnetic selection. The nucleotides read TGTGCCAGCAGCCAAGGCCAGCGAACCACCGGGGAGCTGTTTTTT. Translation gives CASSQGQRTTGELFF.